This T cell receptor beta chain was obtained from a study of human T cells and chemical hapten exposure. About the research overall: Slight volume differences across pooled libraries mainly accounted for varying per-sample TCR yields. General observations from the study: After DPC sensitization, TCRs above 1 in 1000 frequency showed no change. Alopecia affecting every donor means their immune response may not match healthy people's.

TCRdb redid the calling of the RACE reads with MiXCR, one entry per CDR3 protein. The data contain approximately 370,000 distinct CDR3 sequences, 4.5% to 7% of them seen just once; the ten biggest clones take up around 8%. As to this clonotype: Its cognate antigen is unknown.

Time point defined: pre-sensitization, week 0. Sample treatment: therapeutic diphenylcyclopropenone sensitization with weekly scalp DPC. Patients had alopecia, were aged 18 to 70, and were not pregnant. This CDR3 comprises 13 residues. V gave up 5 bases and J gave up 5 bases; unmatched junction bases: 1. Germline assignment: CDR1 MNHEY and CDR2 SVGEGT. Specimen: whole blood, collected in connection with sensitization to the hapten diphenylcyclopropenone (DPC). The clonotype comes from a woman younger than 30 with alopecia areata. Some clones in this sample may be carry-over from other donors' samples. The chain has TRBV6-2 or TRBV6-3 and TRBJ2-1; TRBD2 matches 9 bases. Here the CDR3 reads CASSSGGNNEQFF. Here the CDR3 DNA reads TGTGCCAGCAGTAGCGGGGGGAACAATGAGCAGTTCTTC.